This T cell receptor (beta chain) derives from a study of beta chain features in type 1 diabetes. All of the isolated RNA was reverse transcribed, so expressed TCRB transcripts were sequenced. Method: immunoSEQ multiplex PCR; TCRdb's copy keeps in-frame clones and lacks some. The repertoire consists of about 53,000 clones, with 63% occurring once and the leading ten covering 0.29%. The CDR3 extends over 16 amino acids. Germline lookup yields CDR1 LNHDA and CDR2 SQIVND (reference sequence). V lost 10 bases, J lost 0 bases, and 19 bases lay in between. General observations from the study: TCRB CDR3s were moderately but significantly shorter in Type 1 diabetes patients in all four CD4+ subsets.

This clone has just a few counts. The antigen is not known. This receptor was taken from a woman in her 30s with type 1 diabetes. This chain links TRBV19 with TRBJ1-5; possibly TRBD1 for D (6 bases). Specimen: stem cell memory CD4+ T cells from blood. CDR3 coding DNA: TGTGCCACCAAAACGGGACACCGCTATAGCAATCAGCCCCAGCATTTT. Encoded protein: CATKTGHRYSNQPQHF.